The present T cell receptor (beta chain) was sequenced within a study of blood T cell repertoires in COVID-19. Study in general: Samples came from the United States, Italy and Spain, spanning acute and convalescent COVID-19.

Individuals aged about 18 to 90 years were recruited from approximately 22 US areas. Cohorts were assigned according to the clinical history that participants reported. V lost 3 bases and J 6 bases, leaving 7 bases between the germline ends. The CDR3 length is 12 residues. Per the original methods: Estimation of nucleated cell counts was performed using reference gene primer amplification. Only in-frame clones appear in the TCRdb table, and some are missing; sequencing was by immunoSEQ multiplex PCR. V and J calls and clone size come straight from that table; D and trimming were deduced from the DNA. The sample records around 250,000 clones, approximately 89% being singletons.

This chain uses TRBV12-3 or TRBV12-4 with TRBJ2-3; TRBD2 is a possible D gene (6 bases). The TCR sequence derives from a woman aged 35 to 49 with acute COVID-19. The sample taken for sequencing was PBMCs or T cells enriched from blood (not recorded which). The CDR3 DNA is TGTGCCAGCAGTTTGGAGGGGGATACGCAGTATTTT. Encoded protein: CASSLEGDTQYF.